Listed here are 16 T cell receptor beta chains from one sample, sequenced in a study of shared clonotypes between healthy human individuals. Assay: immunoSEQ multiplex PCR; the TCRdb copy retains only in-frame clones and omits some. The sample holds roughly 650,000 clones; about 96% are singletons and the top ten take around 0.06%. Sequenced: naive CD4+ T cells sorted from blood. The subset was: CD45RA+ positively selected. Receptors originate from a woman in her 30s in good health.

The V and J genes are TRBV25-1 and TRBJ2-1, with 12 bases matching TRBD2. J lost 2 bases, V lost 6 bases, and 11 bases had no gene match. The CDR3 extends over 18 amino acids. CDR1 and CDR2 (germline): MGHDK, SYGVNS. CDR3 in DNA: TGTGCCAGCAGAGACGAGGGAGCTAGCGGGAGGGCCTACAATGAGCAGTTCTTC. Protein: CASRDEGASGRAYNEQFF.

The chain joins TRBV10-3 to TRBJ2-3, with D uncertain. This CDR3 spans 12 amino acids. Per germline, CDR1 ENHRY and CDR2 SYGVKD. The ends were cut back, 3 bases at V and 3 bases at J, with 4 bases in the middle. This CDR3 is CAISDRTDTQYF. The DNA of the CDR3 is TGTGCCATCAGTGACCGAACAGATACGCAGTATTTT.

The V gene is TRBV28, the J gene TRBJ2-7, with 10 bases fitting TRBD1. V was pared by 5 bases and J by 5 bases, with 9 bases of the junction left unmatched. Germline loops: CDR1 MDHEN, CDR2 SYDVKM. The CDR3 length is 15 residues. CDR3 sequence: CASSRSGTGDHEQYF. CDR3 nucleotides: TGTGCCAGCAGTCGTTCCGGGACAGGGGACCACGAGCAGTACTTC.

The chain is built from TRBV19 and TRBJ1-2; 7 nucleotides match TRBD1. In germline, CDR1 is LNHDA, CDR2 SQIVND (reference sequence). The V gene end was trimmed by 1 base and the J gene end by 4 bases; junction bases not matched to a gene: 9. The length of the CDR3 is 16 residues. DNA of the CDR3: TGTGCCAGTAGTATAGCCCCGGGACAGTGGAGCTATGGCTACACCTTC. This gives the protein CASSIAPGQWSYGYTF.

This chain joins TRBV5-1 and TRBJ1-2; the match to TRBD1 covers 10 bases. Trimming took 3 bases from V and 7 from J; bases not matched to a gene: 3. The CDR3 is made up of 13 amino acids. Germline lookup yields CDR1 SGHRS and CDR2 YFSETQ. The CDR3 sequence is CASSSTGGSGYTF. The CDR3 region has the DNA TGCGCCAGCAGCTCGACAGGGGGCTCTGGCTACACCTTC.

The chain combines TRBV29-1 with TRBJ2-5; TRBD1 aligns across 7 bases. The tail of the sequence fits TRBJ2-7 better, so the J call may be wrong. Germline lookup yields CDR1 SQVTM and CDR2 ANQGSEA. The CDR3 spans 13 residues. CDR3 sequence (DNA): TGCAGCGTCGCCTTGACAGGGCCCTACGAGCAGTACTTC. Residues: CSVALTGPYEQYF.

V gene TRBV2 combines with J gene TRBJ1-1; 9 bases match TRBD1. CDR1 is SNHLY and CDR2 is FYNNEI in the germline V gene. The CDR3 consists of 13 residues. The V and J ends lost 6 bases and 10 bases, in that order; junction bases with no gene match: 9. CDR3: CASSSDRGVGAFF. The CDR3, as DNA: TGTGCCAGCAGCAGTGACAGGGGGGTTGGAGCTTTCTTT.

The genes are TRBV6-5 and TRBJ1-3; D remains ambiguous. The CDR3 has 14 residues. V was pared by 4 bases and J by 3 bases, with 10 bases between. CDR1 is MNHEY, CDR2 SVGAGI, per germline. CDR3 in DNA: TGTGCCAGCAGTTGGTCACCAGGTGGAAACACCATATATTTT. Translation gives CASSWSPGGNTIYF.

In this sample, this clone turned up once. The chain recombines TRBV28 with TRBJ2-2; 7 nucleotides align to TRBD2. With V trimmed by 5 bases and J by 1 base, 4 bases remained unmatched. The CDR3 loop spans 15 amino acids. The germline CDR1 and CDR2 sequences are MDHEN and SYDVKM. The CDR3, as DNA: TGTGCCAGCAGTCCTCCTAGCGGGAACACCGGGGAGCTGTTTTTT. This gives the protein CASSPPSGNTGELFF.

The chain is built from TRBV18 and TRBJ2-7, with D possibly TRBD1 on 6 matching bases. Between the trimmed V and J ends, which lost 4 bases and 6 bases, there was a span of 19 bases. Germline CDR1 reads KGHSH; CDR2 reads LQKENI. The CDR3 totals 15 residues. The CDR3 bases are TGTGCCAGCTCACTAAACCGGGACACCCCATCCGAGCAGTACTTC. This gives the protein CASSLNRDTPSEQYF.

The V gene is TRBV28, the J gene TRBJ1-1; TRBD1 might be the D (6 bases). This CDR3 has 13 amino acids. The germline CDR1 and CDR2 sequences are MDHEN and SYDVKM. V dropped 8 bases and J dropped 3 bases, with 13 bases sitting between them. In nucleotides, the CDR3 is TGTGCCAGCGGGGGGGCTGTGGACACTGAAGCTTTCTTT. Protein product: CASGGAVDTEAFF.

This chain uses TRBV20-1 with TRBJ1-1; no firm D call. The CDR3 sequence is 11 residues long. V lost 4 bases and J lost 6, with 9 bases in between. Per germline, CDR1 DFQATT and CDR2 SNEGSKA (reference sequence). CDR3 region: CSATTVAEAFF. The CDR3 coding sequence is TGCAGTGCTACTACTGTCGCTGAAGCTTTCTTT.

J is TRBJ2-1 and V is TRBV7-9; D gene unclear. Germline CDR1 and CDR2: SEHNR and FQNEAQ (reference sequence). The CDR3 is 11 residues long. Trimming pared 4 bases from V and 4 bases from J, leaving 2 bases between. Here the CDR3 DNA reads TGTGCCAGCAGCTGGTACAATGAGCAGTTCTTC. The encoded protein is CASSWYNEQFF.

This chain connects TRBV5-1 to TRBJ1-1; D possibly corresponds to TRBD1 (6 bases). The V gene lost 0 bases and the J gene lost 3 bases, with 15 bases spanning the gap. The CDR3 is made up of 16 amino acids. The V gene's germline CDR1 is SGHRS and CDR2 YFSETQ. The CDR3: CASSLATTGTYTEAFF. CDR3 DNA: TGCGCCAGCAGCTTGGCAACAACCGGGACATACACTGAAGCTTTCTTT.

This chain connects TRBV18 to TRBJ1-1, with 9 nucleotides matching TRBD1. CDR3 length equals 16 residues. J was trimmed by 8 bases and V by 1 base; bases with no gene match: 11. Germline-derived CDR1 and CDR2 are KGHSH and LQKENI. CDR3 loop: CASSPLGPGTGLEAFF. In nucleotides, the CDR3 is TGTGCCAGCTCACCACTCGGTCCCGGGACAGGGCTGGAAGCTTTCTTT. Filled out from reference TRBV18 and TRBJ1-1, the complete variable domain reads NAGVMQNPRHLVRRRGQEARLRCSPMKGHSHVYWYRQLPEEGLKFMVYLQKENIIDESGMPKERFSAEFPKEGPSILRIQQVVRGDSAAYFCASSPLGPGTGLEAFFGQGTRLTVV.

The table lists this clone with a count of one. The rearrangement links TRBV5-1 to TRBJ2-2; 9 bases map to TRBD1. After removal of 4 bases from V and 0 bases from J, the junction contained 4 bases not matched to a gene. This CDR3 is built from 16 residues. CDR1 and CDR2 from the germline V gene are SGHRS and YFSETQ. The DNA of the CDR3 is TGCGCCAGCAGCGAGAGGACAGGGGCGAACACCGGGGAGCTGTTTTTT. Its protein product is CASSERTGANTGELFF.